The source of this T cell receptor beta chain is a study of T cell responses to AZD1222 COVID-19 vaccine (dated by TCRdb to about 2021). For the wider study: A total of about 230 trial participants underwent TCR sequencing, of whom around 200 received two doses of AZD1222 and about 25 received two doses of the MenACWY control vaccine. Enrollment into the trials was organized by age into subgroups of 18-55, 56-69 and 70-plus years, and those subgroups contained roughly 140, 27 and 60 TCR-sequenced participants, respectively. Broader findings and caveats from the paper: The whole spike protein was spanned by vaccine-associated CD4 TCRs, and dominant responses were seen in regions 160-218 and 743-854. Reportedly, almost half of the unique spike-specific TCRs recognized epitopes lying outside the regions that are mutated in the B.1.351 and B.1.1.7 variants. In the small 56-69-year group, the increase in depth fell short of significance, most likely because of low power. Spike-specific TCR breadth and depth rose significantly after two AZD1222 doses compared with day 0 and with MenACWY recipients. No day 14 peak-response samples were available, so repertoires were characterized only after the peak T cell response. Participants were mostly white British and included more females than males, and it was suggested by the authors that clonal diversity may have been underestimated. Only five to seven AZD1222 recipients were SARS-CoV-2 seropositive at baseline, limiting conclusions about previously exposed vaccinees.

The time point label for this specimen denotes: about 28 days (+/-7) after the second vaccine dose. AZD1222 recipients given second doses at about 4 weeks or at about 12 weeks were pooled, since spike-specific TCR depth and breadth were not found to differ between the two schedules. The vaccinee samples were drawn from two UK trials, COV001 and COV002, one of which was a single-blind randomized controlled phase 2/3 trial testing AZD1222 (ChAdOx1 nCoV-19) in healthy adults. For TCRbeta chain sequencing, PBMC samples were collected from trial participants at day 0 and at day 28 after the second dose. As to this clone: The antigen it recognizes is unknown. One base away there is no much larger clone; base qualities are not given.

The CDR3 regions of human TCRbeta chains were analyzed by immunosequencing. Regarding the original processing steps: TCRs in the repertoires were matched against a reference library of SARS-CoV-2-specific TCRs that had been generated with the MIRA antigen-specificity platform. Breadth meant the fraction of unique TCRs that were SARS-CoV-2-associated, whereas depth meant the fraction of total T cells that were SARS-CoV-2-associated. Using the MIRA data, every spike-specific TCR was mapped to the spike region that the TCR reacted to and assigned to either a CD4 or a CD8 class. Log10-transformed breadth and depth values were compared by one-way ANOVA with Sidak's multiple comparisons tests. TCRdb mirrors the immuneACCESS table, restricted to in-frame sequences. Some clones are absent from its copies; in checked studies, under half trace to an unresolved V gene, and the reason for the others is unknown. Clone size and the V and J calls come from that table; the DNA yielded D and trimming. Within this sample are around 120,000 clones, with approximately 92% of them counted one time only. Approximately 8% of the sample goes to the ten largest clones.

A distance of 7 bases separates the germline ends of V and J, which lose 2 bases and 1 base respectively. Spanning cysteine to phenylalanine, the CDR3 consists of 14 amino acids. CDR3 DNA only is kept here, 42 bases in frame from base 1. In the germline V gene, CDR1 corresponds to MRHNA and CDR2 to SNTAGT. The sequences come from peripheral blood, collected 28 days after the second AZD1222 dose. The origin of this receptor is an adult who received the AZD1222 COVID-19 vaccine. Recombination joined TRBV6-4 with TRBJ2-3, with the D segment identity uncertain. The base sequence is TGTGCCAGCAGTGACGGGCAGCGCACAGATACGCAGTATTTT. This sequence encodes CASSDGQRTDTQYF.